The T cell receptor beta chain described here comes from a study of beta chain features in type 1 diabetes. Study-wide background: The study examined around 98,000,000 sorted cells across all samples.

The CDR3 has 15 residues. From germline, CDR1 is MNHNS and CDR2 SASEGT. A note on this clone: Its antigen remains unknown.

Study observations and caveats: Individuals with type 1 diabetes displayed fewer insertions and more deletions at VDJ junctions. Sequencing from cDNA could over-represent high-TCR-expressing cells. Type 1 diabetes patients had moderately but significantly shorter TCRB CDR3s in all four CD4+ subsets.

Expressed TCRB transcripts were sequenced, since all the RNA that had been isolated was reverse transcribed. Data came from immunoSEQ multiplex PCR; TCRdb stores just in-frame clones and leaves some out. The sample consists of roughly 730,000 clones, roughly 12% of them appearing once. This TCR came from a man aged 18 to 29 with type 1 diabetes. Source material: naive CD4+ T cells from blood. This chain joins TRBV6-1 and TRBJ2-1, with 8 bases fitting TRBD2. The CDR3 DNA reads as TGTGCTGGGAGCGGGGGTGCCCCCTCCTACAATGAGCAGTTCTTC. It yields the protein CAGSGGAPSYNEQFF.